These T cell receptor beta chains were read from a single sample in a study of cytomegalovirus exposure and HLA in healthy donors. This table comes from immunoSEQ multiplex PCR, and its TCRdb copy is limited to in-frame clones, with some not included. The sample has about 160,000 clones, 60% to 75% seen once. The sequenced material came from PBMCs. The source is a woman aged 50 to 65 in good health and CMV-seropositive. Both conserved end residues are part of each CDR3.

TRBV6-6	TRBJ1-1	CASSISRGEAFF
TRBV2	TRBJ2-6	CASSEAMQATLGFTSTGANVLTF
TRBV2	TRBJ2-7	CASNVGREQYF
TRBV11-2	TRBJ1-2	CASSTYLLEYGYTF
TRBV5-1	TRBJ2-3	CASSLGAQGSADTQYF
TRBV5-1	TRBJ1-1	CASSLGQGAEAFF
TRBV5-1	TRBJ2-2	CASSLDRLGTGELFF
TRBV4-1	TRBJ1-2	CASSQPMGPTLSYGYTF
TRBV7-9	TRBJ2-7	CASSLVAGDRITYEQYF
TRBV27	TRBJ2-1	CASSLLLAGVAHAQFF
TRBV2	TRBJ1-6	CATYWGGNSPLHF
TRBV2	TRBJ1-5	CASSEDFNQPQHF
TRBV7-9	TRBJ1-6	CASSLQSGYNSPLHF
TRBV23-1	TRBJ2-1	CASSQVYLDTGGLNEQFF
TRBV6-5	TRBJ1-1	CASDDRARGWTEAFF
TRBV5-6	TRBJ2-1	CASSHFAGQSSYNEQFF
TRBV10-3	TRBJ2-5	CAISGTGGTETQYF